The 22 T cell receptor beta chains below all came from one sample that was sequenced in a study of T cell changes during pregnancy in multiple sclerosis. Repertoires were generated with immunoSEQ multiplex PCR, while TCRdb's copy carries only in-frame clones and drops some. The table lists roughly 59,000 clones, over 85% of them singletons. The sequenced sample was CD4+ T cells from peripheral blood mononuclear cells, obtained before pregnancy. These receptors all come from a female donor with multiple sclerosis, enrolled in a pregnancy study.

V and J are TRBV18 and TRBJ2-7, with D possibly TRBD2 on 6 matching bases. Trimming removed 3 bases from V and 6 bases from J, with 15 bases in between. CDR1 is KGHSH and CDR2 is LQKENI in the germline V gene. This CDR3 contains 14 residues. The CDR3 bases are TGTGCCAGCTCACCTGGGGGGAACCGCGCCGAGCAGTACTTC. Protein sequence: CASSPGGNRAEQYF.

This CDR3 is CASSIGAGIGETQYF. Here the CDR3 DNA reads TGTGCCAGTAGTATAGGGGCAGGGATCGGGGAGACCCAGTACTTC. The V and J genes are TRBV19 and TRBJ2-5; the D gene is possibly TRBD1 (5 bases). Germline lookup yields CDR1 LNHDA and CDR2 SQIVND (reference sequence). This CDR3 is built from 15 residues. Between the trimmed V and J ends, which lost 1 base and 5 bases, there was a span of 14 bases.

J is TRBJ2-3 and V is TRBV14; D is possibly TRBD1 (6 bases). The germline CDR1 and CDR2 sequences are SGHDN and FVKESK. V lost 3 bases to trimming and J lost 10 bases, with 8 bases between them. The length of the CDR3 is 11 residues. The CDR3 here is CASSQGHAQYF. The CDR3 nucleotides read TGTGCCAGCAGCCAGGGACACGCGCAGTATTTT.

This clone was observed a handful of times. The CDR3 sequence: CASSPQTAVNTEAFF. Written as DNA, the CDR3 is TGCGCCAGCAGCCCTCAGACAGCAGTGAACACTGAAGCTTTCTTT. The chain employs TRBV5-1 and TRBJ1-1, with D perhaps matching TRBD1 (5 bases). The V end lost 4 bases, the J end lost 0 bases, and 13 bases lay between the germline ends. This CDR3 region has 15 residues. CDR1 is SGHRS and CDR2 is YFSETQ in the germline V gene.

This clone was counted only a few times. The chain is built from TRBV7-2 and TRBJ1-2; 7 nucleotides match TRBD1. The length of the CDR3 is 13 residues. V trimming: 5 bases; J trimming: 7 bases; junction bases outside the gene matches: 7. The V gene's germline CDR1 is SGHTA and CDR2 FQGNSA. As DNA, the CDR3 is TGTGCCAGCAGCCCCCAGGGGGAGGTTGGCTACACCTTC. It codes for CASSPQGEVGYTF.

J is TRBJ2-2 and V is TRBV6-1, with 7 nucleotides matching TRBD2. The germline gives CDR1 MNHNS, CDR2 SASEGT. The length of the CDR3 is 14 residues. Trimming cost V 6 bases and J 4 bases; bases outside gene matches: 5. In DNA form, the CDR3 reads TGTGCCAGCAGGCGACTAGCAGGCACCGGGGAGCTGTTTTTT. This gives the protein CASRRLAGTGELFF.

The rearrangement links TRBV12-5 to TRBJ2-4, with TRBD1 matching 9 bases. Germline CDR1 LGHNT, CDR2 FRNRAP. Trimming removed 4 bases from V and 1 base from J; junction bases left unmatched: 14. This CDR3 region has 19 residues. CDR3 residues: CASGYRRLQGAAAKNIQYF. As DNA, the CDR3 is TGTGCTAGTGGTTACCGCCGTCTACAGGGGGCCGCGGCCAAAAACATTCAGTACTTC.

The chain links TRBV14 to TRBJ2-1, with D unclear. Germline CDR1 SGHDN, CDR2 FVKESK. The CDR3 totals 13 residues. V was pared by 2 bases and J by 8 bases, with 10 bases between. The CDR3 protein is CASSQFSSYEQFF. The CDR3 DNA sequence: TGTGCCAGCAGCCAATTTAGTTCGTATGAGCAGTTCTTC.

The rearrangement joins TRBV27 to TRBJ2-1; TRBD2 matches 12 bases. The V gene end was trimmed by 5 bases and the J gene end by 4 bases; junction bases not matched to a gene: 6. Germline V CDR1 and CDR2: MNHEY, SMNVEV (reference sequence). CDR3 length: 16 residues. CDR3 protein: CASSLRTSGIYNEQFF. CDR3 coding DNA: TGTGCCAGCAGTCTACGGACTAGCGGGATATACAATGAGCAGTTCTTC.

The chain uses TRBV6-5 and TRBJ1-4; D might be TRBD1 (6 bases). V lost 6 bases, J lost 6 bases, and 14 bases lay in between. CDR1 and CDR2 (germline): MNHEY, SVGAGI. The CDR3 runs to 14 residues. The CDR3 coding sequence is TGTGCCAGCAGAGATACAGGGTGGGATGAAAAACTGTTTTTT. Residues: CASRDTGWDEKLFF.

V is TRBV7-6 and J is TRBJ2-7; 10 nucleotides agree with TRBD1. Germline V CDR1 and CDR2: SGHVS, FNYEAQ. V dropped 5 bases and J dropped 5; count of bases not matched to a gene: 12. The CDR3 runs 16 residues. This CDR3 is CASSRGKDRGVNEQYF. CDR3 sequence (DNA): TGTGCCAGCAGCCGTGGAAAGGACAGGGGGGTCAACGAGCAGTACTTC.

The CDR3 DNA reads TGCGCCAGCAGCTTGGAGGGAGTGGAACCCCTCCACTTT. It is translated as CASSLEGVEPLHF. The chain couples TRBV5-1 to TRBJ1-6; D remains ambiguous. Trimming pared 0 bases from V and 12 bases from J, leaving 10 bases between. This CDR3 has 13 amino acids. Germline V gene sequence: CDR1 SGHRS, CDR2 YFSETQ.

The CDR3 sequence: CASSHTRRPDTQYF. The CDR3 coding sequence is TGTGCCAGCAGCCACACTAGGAGGCCAGATACGCAGTATTTT. The rearrangement uses TRBV7-9 and TRBJ2-3; D is perhaps TRBD2 (5 bases). The germline V and J ends were trimmed by 5 bases and 4 bases, with 13 bases remaining between them. Looked up from germline, CDR1 is SEHNR and CDR2 is FQNEAQ (reference sequence). The CDR3 runs to 14 residues.

This sequence joins TRBV6-5 and TRBJ1-5; TRBD1 matches at 7 bases. This CDR3 region has 15 residues. Per the germline V gene, CDR1 is MNHEY and CDR2 is SVGAGI. With V trimmed by 5 bases and J by 1 base, 5 bases remained unmatched. CDR3: CASSPRTGSNQPQHF. CDR3 DNA sequence: TGTGCCAGCAGTCCCCGGACAGGCAGCAATCAGCCCCAGCATTTT.

In its sample, this clone was seen once. V is TRBV19 and J is TRBJ2-3, with TRBD1 matching over 7 bases. In germline, CDR1 is LNHDA, CDR2 SQIVND (reference sequence). CDR3 size: 15 residues. The trim removed 6 bases at V and 0 bases at J, leaving 6 bases unmatched. As DNA, the CDR3 is TGTGCCAGTAGAAGACCGGGACAGAGCACAGATACGCAGTATTTT. Its translation: CASRRPGQSTDTQYF.

The rearrangement uses TRBV6-6 and TRBJ2-2; 8 bases are a match to TRBD2. CDR1 MNHNY and CDR2 SVGAGI come from the germline V gene (reference sequence). The CDR3 has 16 amino acids. Trimming cost V 10 bases and J 2 bases; bases outside gene matches: 12. CDR3 nucleotides: TGTGCCACAAGGGAGGCGGGAGGAGACAACACCGGGGAGCTGTTTTTT. Protein: CATREAGGDNTGELFF.

The rearrangement joins TRBV19 to TRBJ2-1; D not resolved. Between the trimmed V and J ends, which lost 5 bases and 8 bases, there was a span of 13 bases. The CDR3 length is 13 residues. Germline V gene data show CDR1 as LNHDA and CDR2 as SQIVND (reference sequence). CDR3 amino acids: CASSSRPTDEQFF. The CDR3 DNA is TGTGCCAGTAGTTCTCGCCCCACGGATGAGCAGTTCTTC.

The rearrangement links TRBV7-9 to TRBJ1-4; possibly TRBD1 for D (6 bases). From germline, CDR1 is SEHNR and CDR2 FQNEAQ (reference sequence). This CDR3 is built from 14 residues. Trimming left V 5 bases short and J 4 bases short, with 11 bases between. The CDR3: CASSQGQYNEKLFF. The CDR3 DNA follows: TGTGCCAGCAGCCAAGGACAGTATAATGAAAAACTGTTTTTT.

The V call is TRBV13, the J call TRBJ2-2; D may be TRBD1 (5 bases). The V gene's germline CDR1 is PRHDT and CDR2 FYEKMQ (reference sequence). CDR3 size: 15 residues. The germline V and J ends were trimmed by 3 bases and 4 bases, with 12 bases remaining between them. The CDR3 sequence is CASSLAQGGTGELFF. The CDR3 DNA reads TGTGCCAGCAGCTTGGCTCAGGGCGGCACCGGGGAGCTGTTTTTT. Variable domain in full (rest from reference TRBV13 and TRBJ2-2): AAGVIQSPRHLIKEKRETATLKCYPIPRHDTVYWYQQGPGQDPQFLISFYEKMQSDKGSIPDRFSAQQFSDYHSELNMSSLELGDSALYFCASSLAQGGTGELFFGEGSRLTVL.

The V call is TRBV7-8, the J call TRBJ1-2; D may be TRBD1 (6 bases). Germline assignment: CDR1 SGHVS and CDR2 FQNEAQ. V shed 5 bases and J shed 14 bases, with 15 bases lying between them. This CDR3 is built from 11 residues. The chain's CDR3 is CASSLFTGLTF. CDR3 in DNA: TGTGCCAGCAGCCTATTTACAGGGTTAACCTTC.

The chain joins TRBV6-6 to TRBJ2-2; no reliable D call. Germline V gives CDR1 MNHNY, CDR2 SVGAGI (reference sequence). Trimming left V 7 bases short and J 4 bases short, with 10 bases between. The CDR3 loop spans 13 amino acids. The CDR3 nucleotides read TGTGCCAGCAAGCACAGCAGCACCGGGGAGCTGTTTTTT. Amino acids: CASKHSSTGELFF.

CDR3 protein: CASKGTYNEKLFF. The CDR3 coding sequence is TGTGCCAGCAAAGGGACATATAATGAAAAACTGTTTTTT. This rearrangement joins TRBV2 to TRBJ1-4, with D maybe TRBD1 (6 bases). There are 13 residues in the CDR3. Germline V gene data show CDR1 as SNHLY and CDR2 as FYNNEI. Trimming stripped 7 bases from V and 4 bases from J, with 10 bases between.